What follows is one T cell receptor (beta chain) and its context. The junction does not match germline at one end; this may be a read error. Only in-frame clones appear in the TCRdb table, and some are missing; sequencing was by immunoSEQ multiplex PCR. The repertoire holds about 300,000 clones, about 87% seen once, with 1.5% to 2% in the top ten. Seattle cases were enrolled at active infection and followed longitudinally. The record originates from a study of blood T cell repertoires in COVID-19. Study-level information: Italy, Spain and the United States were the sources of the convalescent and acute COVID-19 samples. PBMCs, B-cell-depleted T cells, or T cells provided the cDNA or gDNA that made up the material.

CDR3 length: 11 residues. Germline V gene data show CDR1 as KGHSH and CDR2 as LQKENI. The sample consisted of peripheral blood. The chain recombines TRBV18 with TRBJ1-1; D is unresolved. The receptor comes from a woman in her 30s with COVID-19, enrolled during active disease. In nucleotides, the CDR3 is TGTGTCAGCTCAAGGCGAGGTGAAGCTTTCTTT. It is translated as CVSSRRGEAFF.